The rows below give T cell receptor beta chains drawn from one sample of a study of shared clonotypes between healthy human individuals. The table came from immunoSEQ multiplex PCR; TCRdb's copy has only in-frame clones and leaves some out. The data hold 600,000 to 750,000 clones, with 55% to 80% observed a single time. The sequencing sample was made of memory CD4+ T cells sorted from blood. Every receptor here comes from a woman in her thirties in good health. CDR3s include the opening cysteine and the closing phenylalanine or tryptophan. The order of the fields is clone size, V gene, D gene, J gene, CDR3 protein, CDR3 DNA. A D gene is named only where the DNA matches it firmly. Not every row has a clone size; where given, it reads once, few, many or a size class.

clone size: few; V gene: TRBV7-9; D gene: -; J gene: TRBJ2-3; CDR3 protein: CASSSRGGTGTDTQYF; CDR3 DNA: TGTGCCAGCAGCTCCCGAGGCGGGACGGGCACAGATACGCAGTATTTT
clone size: -; V gene: TRBV5-1; D gene: -; J gene: TRBJ2-3; CDR3 protein: CASSLENLDTQYF; CDR3 DNA: TGCGCCAGCAGCTTGGAGAACTTAGATACGCAGTATTTT
clone size: many; V gene: TRBV6-1; D gene: -; J gene: TRBJ2-7; CDR3 protein: CASSERSSEQYF; CDR3 DNA: TGTGCCAGCAGTGAAAGGAGTAGCGAGCAGTACTTC
clone size: -; V gene: TRBV10-3; D gene: TRBD2; J gene: TRBJ2-2; CDR3 protein: CAISESGIAGRTGELFF; CDR3 DNA: TGTGCCATCAGTGAGTCGGGAATAGCGGGTCGCACCGGGGAGCTGTTTTTT
clone size: -; V gene: TRBV18; D gene: -; J gene: TRBJ2-2; CDR3 protein: CASSRTNTLNTGELFF; CDR3 DNA: TGTGCCAGCTCACGGACAAATACCCTAAACACCGGGGAGCTGTTTTTT
clone size: -; V gene: TRBV6-4; D gene: TRBD2; J gene: TRBJ2-7; CDR3 protein: CASSDRRASGSYEQYF; CDR3 DNA: TGTGCCAGCAGTGACCGGAGGGCTAGCGGGAGCTACGAGCAGTACTTC
clone size: -; V gene: TRBV7-9; D gene: -; J gene: TRBJ2-1; CDR3 protein: CASSLGGGLIVRDSGEQFF; CDR3 DNA: TGTGCCAGCAGCTTAGGCGGGGGCCTGATTGTCAGAGACTCGGGTGAGCAGTTCTTC
clone size: -; V gene: TRBV7-3; D gene: TRBD2; J gene: TRBJ2-1; CDR3 protein: CASRAGTSGRNEQFF; CDR3 DNA: TGTGCCAGCAGGGCCGGGACTAGCGGGAGAAATGAGCAGTTCTTC
clone size: -; V gene: TRBV2; D gene: -; J gene: TRBJ2-5; CDR3 protein: CASSEAGVGKETQYF; CDR3 DNA: TGTGCCAGCAGTGAAGCAGGGGTCGGAAAAGAGACCCAGTACTTC
clone size: few; V gene: TRBV18; D gene: TRBD1; J gene: TRBJ2-7; CDR3 protein: CASSPPPGGEQYF; CDR3 DNA: TGTGCCAGCTCACCACCGCCAGGGGGCGAGCAGTACTTC
clone size: -; V gene: TRBV11-2; D gene: -; J gene: TRBJ2-7; CDR3 protein: CASSLTQYEQYF; CDR3 DNA: TGTGCCAGCAGCTTAACACAGTACGAGCAGTACTTC
clone size: -; V gene: TRBV5-6; D gene: -; J gene: TRBJ1-2; CDR3 protein: CASSLVTGNYGYTF; CDR3 DNA: TGTGCCAGCAGCTTGGTGACAGGCAACTATGGCTACACCTTC
clone size: few; V gene: TRBV10-3; D gene: -; J gene: TRBJ1-2; CDR3 protein: CAISEKGGYGYTF; CDR3 DNA: TGTGCCATCAGTGAGAAGGGGGGCTATGGCTACACCTTC
clone size: -; V gene: TRBV28; D gene: -; J gene: TRBJ1-4; CDR3 protein: CASRTGSTNEKLFF; CDR3 DNA: TGTGCCAGCAGGACAGGTTCAACTAATGAAAAACTGTTTTTT
clone size: -; V gene: TRBV6-5; D gene: -; J gene: TRBJ2-7; CDR3 protein: CASSYTGVHEQYF; CDR3 DNA: TGTGCCAGCAGTTATACAGGCGTCCACGAGCAGTACTTC
clone size: -; V gene: TRBV9; D gene: TRBD1; J gene: TRBJ2-1; CDR3 protein: CASSVRQGGAEQFF; CDR3 DNA: TGTGCCAGCAGCGTTCGACAGGGTGGGGCGGAGCAGTTCTTC
clone size: -; V gene: TRBV28; D gene: TRBD1; J gene: TRBJ1-1; CDR3 protein: CASSLYGTGVTEAFF; CDR3 DNA: TGTGCCAGCAGTTTATACGGGACAGGGGTGACTGAAGCTTTCTTT
clone size: -; V gene: TRBV27; D gene: TRBD1; J gene: TRBJ1-1; CDR3 protein: CASGGQGFNTEAFF; CDR3 DNA: TGTGCCAGCGGCGGACAGGGATTTAACACTGAAGCTTTCTTT
clone size: once; V gene: TRBV28; D gene: -; J gene: TRBJ1-2; CDR3 protein: CASSFFGGGAGYTF; CDR3 DNA: TGTGCCAGCAGTTTTTTTGGGGGAGGTGCTGGCTACACCTTC
clone size: -; V gene: TRBV11-2; D gene: -; J gene: TRBJ2-2; CDR3 protein: CASSSSGARNTGELFF; CDR3 DNA: TGTGCCAGCAGCTCCTCAGGGGCTAGGAACACCGGGGAGCTGTTTTTT
clone size: -; V gene: TRBV5-1; D gene: TRBD2; J gene: TRBJ2-1; CDR3 protein: CATRGGLAVYNEQFF; CDR3 DNA: TGCGCCACCAGGGGGGGACTAGCGGTTTACAATGAGCAGTTCTTC
clone size: few; V gene: TRBV5-1; D gene: -; J gene: TRBJ2-3; CDR3 protein: CASSRGVGGTKDTQYF; CDR3 DNA: TGCGCCAGCAGCCGGGGTGTAGGGGGGACGAAAGATACGCAGTATTTT
clone size: -; V gene: TRBV18; D gene: -; J gene: TRBJ1-1; CDR3 protein: CASSPGAGRDTEAFF; CDR3 DNA: TGTGCCAGCTCACCAGGGGCAGGGCGAGACACTGAAGCTTTCTTT
clone size: -; V gene: TRBV6-1; D gene: -; J gene: TRBJ1-2; CDR3 protein: CASSGAGAPYGYTF; CDR3 DNA: TGTGCCAGCAGTGGGGCAGGTGCGCCGTATGGCTACACCTTC
clone size: few; V gene: TRBV5-1; D gene: TRBD1; J gene: TRBJ1-2; CDR3 protein: CASGGQGPYGYTF; CDR3 DNA: TGCGCCAGCGGAGGACAGGGTCCCTATGGCTACACCTTC
clone size: few; V gene: TRBV5-1; D gene: TRBD1; J gene: TRBJ2-7; CDR3 protein: CASSLGWAEGGSEQYF; CDR3 DNA: TGCGCCAGCAGCTTGGGGTGGGCCGAAGGGGGCAGCGAGCAGTACTTC
clone size: -; V gene: TRBV7-2; D gene: TRBD2; J gene: TRBJ2-7; CDR3 protein: CASRIFGRSYEQYF; CDR3 DNA: TGTGCCAGCAGGATCTTCGGGAGGTCCTACGAGCAGTACTTC
clone size: -; V gene: TRBV29-1; D gene: -; J gene: TRBJ2-5; CDR3 protein: CSVTKGDPRQETQYF; CDR3 DNA: TGCAGCGTTACCAAGGGGGACCCCCGCCAAGAGACCCAGTACTTC
clone size: -; V gene: TRBV11-2; D gene: -; J gene: TRBJ2-7; CDR3 protein: CASSLSSSGSYEQYF; CDR3 DNA: TGTGCCAGCAGCTTAAGTTCCAGCGGCTCCTACGAGCAGTACTTC
clone size: -; V gene: TRBV6-1; D gene: -; J gene: TRBJ2-5; CDR3 protein: CASETTGETQYF; CDR3 DNA: TGTGCCAGCGAAACGACGGGAGAGACCCAGTACTTC
clone size: -; V gene: TRBV6-5; D gene: -; J gene: TRBJ2-5; CDR3 protein: CASSRGYRGQETQYF; CDR3 DNA: TGTGCCAGCAGCCGGGGTTATCGGGGCCAAGAGACCCAGTACTTC
clone size: -; V gene: TRBV27; D gene: -; J gene: TRBJ1-5; CDR3 protein: CASSLTRELSNQPQHF; CDR3 DNA: TGTGCCAGCAGTCTGACCAGGGAGCTAAGCAATCAGCCCCAGCATTTT
clone size: once; V gene: TRBV4-1; D gene: TRBD2; J gene: TRBJ2-3; CDR3 protein: CASSRGSGEPTDTQYF; CDR3 DNA: TGCGCCAGCAGCCGCGGTAGCGGGGAACCCACAGATACGCAGTATTTT
clone size: -; V gene: TRBV7-3; D gene: TRBD2; J gene: TRBJ2-1; CDR3 protein: CASSSQGLAGYNEQFF; CDR3 DNA: TGTGCCAGCAGCTCACAGGGACTAGCGGGGTACAATGAGCAGTTCTTC
clone size: -; V gene: TRBV29-1; D gene: -; J gene: TRBJ1-1; CDR3 protein: CSVENPENTEAFF; CDR3 DNA: TGCAGCGTTGAAAACCCCGAGAACACTGAAGCTTTCTTT
clone size: -; V gene: TRBV29-1; D gene: TRBD1; J gene: TRBJ2-7; CDR3 protein: CSVVTGVSYEQYF; CDR3 DNA: TGCAGCGTTGTCACAGGGGTCTCGTACGAGCAGTACTTC
clone size: -; V gene: TRBV5-6; D gene: TRBD1; J gene: TRBJ2-5; CDR3 protein: CASSVGQKYQETQYF; CDR3 DNA: TGTGCCAGCAGCGTGGGACAGAAGTACCAAGAGACCCAGTACTTC
clone size: -; V gene: TRBV25-1; D gene: -; J gene: TRBJ2-1; CDR3 protein: CASSEGSSHNEQFF; CDR3 DNA: TGTGCCAGCAGTGAAGGATCGTCTCACAATGAGCAGTTCTTC
clone size: -; V gene: TRBV2; D gene: -; J gene: TRBJ2-2; CDR3 protein: CASRGVGELFF; CDR3 DNA: TGTGCCAGTAGGGGTGTCGGGGAGCTGTTTTTT
clone size: -; V gene: TRBV10-2; D gene: -; J gene: TRBJ2-6; CDR3 protein: CASSELSGANVLTF; CDR3 DNA: TGCGCCAGCAGTGAACTCTCTGGGGCCAACGTCCTGACTTTC
clone size: -; V gene: TRBV7-6; D gene: TRBD2; J gene: TRBJ2-1; CDR3 protein: CASSLAGGTSGYNEQFF; CDR3 DNA: TGTGCCAGCAGCTTAGCGGGAGGGACTAGCGGCTACAATGAGCAGTTCTTC
clone size: -; V gene: TRBV7-2; D gene: TRBD1; J gene: TRBJ2-5; CDR3 protein: CASSLPGGGETQYF; CDR3 DNA: TGTGCCAGCAGCTTACCAGGGGGCGGGGAGACCCAGTACTTC
clone size: -; V gene: TRBV19; D gene: TRBD2; J gene: TRBJ2-3; CDR3 protein: CASRATLRLAPYTDTQYF; CDR3 DNA: TGTGCCAGTCGGGCCACCCTGCGACTAGCGCCTTACACAGATACGCAGTATTTT
clone size: -; V gene: TRBV18; D gene: TRBD1; J gene: TRBJ1-3; CDR3 protein: CASSPRKGQGSGNTIYF; CDR3 DNA: TGTGCCAGCTCACCACGCAAAGGACAGGGTTCTGGAAACACCATATATTTT
clone size: -; V gene: TRBV25-1; D gene: -; J gene: TRBJ2-7; CDR3 protein: CASSLGGMGEQYF; CDR3 DNA: TGTGCCAGCAGTCTCGGGGGCATGGGGGAGCAGTACTTC
clone size: -; V gene: TRBV21-1; D gene: -; J gene: TRBJ2-3; CDR3 protein: CASRRVTSGRANCTDTQYF; CDR3 DNA: TGTGCCAGCAGAAGGGTGACTAGCGGGAGGGCGAATTGTACAGATACGCAGTATTTT
clone size: -; V gene: TRBV28; D gene: TRBD2; J gene: TRBJ2-1; CDR3 protein: CASSPGLAGDHNEQFF; CDR3 DNA: TGTGCCAGCAGTCCCGGACTAGCGGGAGACCACAATGAGCAGTTCTTC
clone size: -; V gene: TRBV7-8; D gene: TRBD2; J gene: TRBJ2-7; CDR3 protein: CASSLGLAGTSSSYEQYF; CDR3 DNA: TGTGCCAGCAGCTTAGGACTAGCGGGAACCAGTAGTTCATACGAGCAGTACTTC
clone size: -; V gene: TRBV27; D gene: -; J gene: TRBJ2-7; CDR3 protein: CASSSLGGTGQGQYF; CDR3 DNA: TGTGCCAGCAGTTCCCTGGGGGGCACTGGTCAAGGGCAGTACTTC
clone size: -; V gene: TRBV11-1; D gene: -; J gene: TRBJ1-1; CDR3 protein: CASSLDRAVFF; CDR3 DNA: TGTGCCAGCAGCTTAGACAGGGCGGTTTTCTTT
clone size: -; V gene: TRBV5-1; D gene: TRBD2; J gene: TRBJ2-3; CDR3 protein: CASSPRTSGRPKSTDTQYF; CDR3 DNA: TGCGCCAGCAGCCCCAGGACTAGCGGGAGGCCCAAAAGCACAGATACGCAGTATTTT
clone size: -; V gene: TRBV5-1; D gene: -; J gene: TRBJ2-3; CDR3 protein: CASRLEKITSTDTQYF; CDR3 DNA: TGCGCCAGCAGGCTGGAAAAAATTACTAGCACAGATACGCAGTATTTT
clone size: -; V gene: TRBV4-1; D gene: TRBD2; J gene: TRBJ2-1; CDR3 protein: CASSPGSGSTSYNEQFF; CDR3 DNA: TGCGCCAGCAGCCCAGGCAGCGGGAGTACATCCTACAATGAGCAGTTCTTC
clone size: -; V gene: TRBV27; D gene: -; J gene: TRBJ2-3; CDR3 protein: CASSLWGEGNTQYF; CDR3 DNA: TGTGCCAGCAGTTTATGGGGAGAAGGGAATACGCAGTATTTT
clone size: -; V gene: TRBV7-2; D gene: TRBD1; J gene: TRBJ2-1; CDR3 protein: CASSLETGGIGQFF; CDR3 DNA: TGTGCCAGCAGCTTAGAAACAGGGGGCATTGGGCAGTTCTTC